This T cell receptor beta chain was identified in a study of beta chain features in type 1 diabetes. Findings of the study overall: PCR could preferentially amplify shorter templates, alike in patients and controls. More deletions and fewer insertions at VDJ junctions were seen in type 1 diabetes patients.

As every portion of the isolated RNA was reverse transcribed, the sequencing read expressed TCRB transcripts. Produced via immunoSEQ multiplex PCR; TCRdb's table is partial and in-frame only. Of approximately 84,000 clones in the sample, 25% to 35% were seen once. Staining for CD45RO/CCR7/CD25/CD127/CD95/CD27 allowed sorting of CD4+ naive, central memory, regulatory and stem cell-like memory cells. CDR3 length: 15 amino acids. Germline lookup yields CDR1 KGHSH and CDR2 LQKENI. Germline trimming cut 4 bases from V and 4 bases from J; bases unmatched to any gene: 9. This clone was detected only a few times. Its matching antigen is unknown.

J is TRBJ1-1 and V is TRBV18, with 7 nucleotides matching TRBD1. The TCR was taken from a woman younger than 30 in good health. Sequences were obtained from stem cell memory CD4+ T cells from blood. The DNA of the CDR3 is TGTGCCAGCTCACTACGACAGGGCGAGCCCACTGAAGCTTTCTTT. The encoded protein is CASSLRQGEPTEAFF.